This T cell receptor (beta chain) came from a study of T cells after posttransplantation cyclophosphamide (dated by TCRdb to 2016 to 2017). Study-level background: T cell repertoire reconstitution was tracked by TRB sequencing after myeloablative bone marrow transplantation in which posttransplantation cyclophosphamide was used as GVHD prophylaxis. Antigen receptor sequencing was done on samples from around 32 PTCy-treated patients and from approximately 15 related bone marrow donors of those patients. Blood from all 35 or so PTCy patients with 1-year posttransplant specimens was subjected to TRB sequencing. In 3 patients, up to 3 additional blood samples taken between 2 and 5.2 years after transplant also underwent TRB sequencing, as did pretransplant blood from a handful of patients. Because TRA and TRB clonality were tightly correlated in fewer than 10 samples, subsequent TCR analyses were focused on TRB only. Public TRB sequences were queried against a database of over 3,000 sequences associated with responses to pathogens, tumor antigens, self-antigens and alloantigens. Results and caveats for the whole study, not just this receptor: Across the roughly 48 patients, TRB clonality was highly associated with recipient CMV seropositivity and CMV reactivation, and diversity with PTCy was similar to that in the CNI/methotrexate controls. At 1-2 months, donor-recipient similarity was low but rose over the first year, and the later blood repertoires were often dominated by donor CD8+ memory clones. The TRB repertoires of T cells infiltrating skin or GI tract showed only limited overlap with the TRB repertoires of T cells in blood.

Genomic DNA was the input for TRB sequencing, which was run either with the immunoSEQ assay at survey resolution or with the hsTCRB kit. Per the original workflow: Initial read processing used immunoSEQ software, and repertoire analyses used the LymphoSeq R package. Clonality was computed as 1 minus normalized Shannon entropy; Gini coefficient was also calculated for each TRB dataset. Phenotypes of unsorted samples were inferred by mapping TRB sequences from sorted subsets of the recipient or donor onto the same recipient's unsorted samples. TCRdb mirrors the immuneACCESS table, restricted to in-frame sequences. Some clones are absent from its copies; in checked studies, under half trace to an unresolved V gene, and the reason for the others is unknown. V and J calls and clone size follow that table, whereas D and trimming were derived from the DNA. The sample profile shows approximately 2,800 clones; more than 65% of them were found once. Less than 25% of the sample comes from the top ten.

The PTCy-treated patients were drawn from a prospective, multi-institutional clinical trial. Peripheral blood and bone marrow mononuclear cells were isolated by Ficoll-Hypaque density centrifugation and were cryopreserved. Sequences MNHNS (CDR1) and SASEGT (CDR2) are obtained from the germline V gene. Relative to germline, V is 4 bases shorter and J is 2 bases shorter, with 8 bases between their ends. The CDR3 has 13 amino acids, counting the end cysteine and phenylalanine. The entry retains the CDR3 DNA only, 39 bases that are in frame from base 1. For this clone: It lacks a known antigen. No clone much larger than this one lies a single base away; base qualities are absent.

This TCR was sampled from a man aged 30-40 years with a blood cancer, CMV-positive, and with a related stem cell donor. This chain joins TRBV6-1 to TRBJ1-1, and TRBD1 may be the D gene, going by 6 matching bases. The material sequenced was PBMCs. The sequence in DNA is TGTGCCAGCAGTGCACAGGGTAACACTGAAGCTTTCTTT. This gives the protein CASSAQGNTEAFF.